The 18 T cell receptor beta chains in this list originate from one sample, sequenced in a study of blood T cell repertoires in COVID-19 (TCRdb year 2020). Library preparation was by the immunoSEQ multiplex PCR assay. TCRdb limited this immuneACCESS table to in-frame rearrangements with V and J called. A share of clones is missing; checked studies link under half to unresolved V genes, and the rest is unexplained. Across this sample there are tens of thousands of clones, with around 84% seen only once. Of the sample, 35% is held by the ten largest clones. Sequencing input: peripheral blood. Receptors were obtained from a man older than 75 with acute or convalescent COVID-19.

This clone was counted a single time. CDR3 DNA sequence: TGTGCCAGTAGTACCCATCCCGGACAGGGCCTAAACACTGAAGCTTTCTTT. Its translation is CASSTHPGQGLNTEAFF. The chain links TRBV19 to TRBJ1-1, with 8 bases matching TRBD1. V was clipped by 4 bases and J by 2 bases; unmatched bases: 12. This CDR3 is built from 17 residues. Looked up from germline, CDR1 is LNHDA and CDR2 is SQIVND (reference sequence). Full variable domain (rest looked up from reference TRBV19 and TRBJ1-1): DGGITQSPKYLFRKEGQNVTLSCEQNLNHDAMYWYRQDPGQGLRLIYYSQIVNDFQKGDIAEGYSVSREKKESFPLTVTSAQKNPTAFYLCASSTHPGQGLNTEAFFGQGTRLTVV.

This chain links TRBV7-6 with TRBJ2-1, with TRBD2 matching over 9 bases. The CDR3 has 16 residues. J was trimmed by 1 base and V by 6 bases; bases with no gene match: 7. Germline-derived CDR1 and CDR2 are SGHVS and FNYEAQ. The CDR3 reads CASSSTSGSSYNEQFF. The CDR3, as DNA: TGTGCCAGCAGTTCGACTAGCGGAAGTTCCTACAATGAGCAGTTCTTC.

The chain couples TRBV30 to TRBJ2-7; D unclear. The CDR3 is 13 residues long. Between the trimmed V and J ends, which lost 0 bases and 12 bases, there was a span of 18 bases. CDR1 is GTSNPN and CDR2 is SVGIG in the germline V gene (reference sequence). CDR3 bases: TGTGCCTGGAGTGTATTGAATAGGTCTAGATTGTACTTC. Residues: CAWSVLNRSRLYF. Complete variable domain (other parts from reference TRBV30 and TRBJ2-7): SQTIHQWPATLVQPVGSPLSLECTVEGTSNPNLYWYRQAAGRGLQLLFYSVGIGQISSEVPQNLSASRPQDRQFILSSKKLLLSDSGFYLCAWSVLNRSRLYFGPGTRLTVT.

J is TRBJ2-1 and V is TRBV4-2; TRBD2 aligns across 9 bases. CDR3 length equals 15 residues. In germline, CDR1 is LGHNA, CDR2 YNFKEQ. V gave up 4 bases and J gave up 7 bases; unmatched junction bases: 8. The CDR3 region is CASSRRLAEPNEQFF. In nucleotides, the CDR3 is TGTGCCAGCAGCCGTAGACTAGCGGAGCCTAATGAGCAGTTCTTC.

The V call is TRBV5-4, the J call TRBJ1-2; 10 bases agree with TRBD1. This CDR3 has 13 residues. V trimming: 4 bases; J trimming: 12 bases; junction bases outside the gene matches: 9. The germline V gene has CDR1 SGHNT and CDR2 YYREEE (reference sequence). The CDR3 spells CASSQTGGGTHTF. The CDR3 nucleotides read TGTGCCAGCAGCCAGACAGGGGGCGGGACGCACACCTTC.

This clone showed up just once. V is TRBV18 and J is TRBJ2-3; possibly TRBD1 for D (5 bases). The CDR3 extends over 13 amino acids. The V end lost 6 bases, the J end lost 5 bases, and 12 bases lay between the germline ends. Looked up from germline, CDR1 is KGHSH and CDR2 is LQKENI. The CDR3 spells CASSPDSLDTQYF. For the CDR3, the DNA is TGTGCCAGCTCGCCCGACAGCCTAGATACGCAGTATTTT.

V and J are TRBV7-2 and TRBJ1-1; the D gene is possibly TRBD1 (5 bases). V dropped 5 bases and J dropped 0 bases, with 7 bases sitting between them. This CDR3 has 13 amino acids. Per the germline V gene, CDR1 is SGHTA and CDR2 is FQGNSA. The CDR3 loop is CASSRQLNTEAFF. The CDR3 DNA reads TGTGCCAGCAGCCGACAGCTGAACACTGAAGCTTTCTTT.

The J gene is TRBJ2-3, the V gene TRBV3-1 (or the pseudogene TRBV3-2); D may be TRBD1 (5 bases). V was shortened by 0 bases and J by 4 bases, with 17 bases between the two germline ends. Germline CDR1 and CDR2: LGHDT and YNNKEL (reference sequence). CDR3 size: 17 residues. The DNA of the CDR3 is TGTGCCAGCAGCCAAGATCAAGGTCAGGGTACCCCAGATACGCAGTATTTT. It codes for CASSQDQGQGTPDTQYF.

The sample holds a few counts of this clone. The genes are TRBV19 and TRBJ1-3; D is uncertain. Trimming left V 1 base short and J 1 base short, with 5 bases between. Germline V lookup: CDR1 LNHDA, CDR2 SQIVND (reference sequence). The CDR3 is 14 residues long. CDR3 in DNA: TGTGCCAGTAGTATAGGAGGATCTGGAAACACCATATATTTT. Protein product: CASSIGGSGNTIYF.

The chain recombines TRBV28 with TRBJ1-5, with D hard to call. Trimming pared 11 bases from V and 6 bases from J, leaving 17 bases between. The CDR3 is 13 residues long. Germline V gene sequence: CDR1 MDHEN, CDR2 SYDVKM. Here the CDR3 DNA reads TGTGCCGCTAGTTACGGCGTGGGTCAGCCCCAGCATTTT. Protein product: CAASYGVGQPQHF.

V is TRBV2 and J is TRBJ2-6, with 7 bases identical to TRBD1. In germline, CDR1 is SNHLY, CDR2 FYNNEI. J lost 8 bases, V lost 7 bases, and 11 bases had no gene match. This CDR3 region has 15 residues. The CDR3 is CASTTGAWGTNVLTF. The CDR3 coding sequence is TGTGCCAGCACTACAGGGGCCTGGGGGACCAACGTCCTGACTTTC.

The CDR3: CASSMRTGGRGETQYF. The CDR3 region has the DNA TGTGCCAGTAGTATGCGAACGGGGGGCCGAGGGGAGACCCAGTACTTC. The rearrangement joins TRBV19 to TRBJ2-5, with D maybe TRBD2 (7 bases). V lost 3 bases and J 5 bases, leaving 19 bases between the germline ends. Per germline, CDR1 LNHDA and CDR2 SQIVND (reference sequence). The CDR3 runs to 16 residues.

V usage is TRBV6-2 or TRBV6-3 and J usage is TRBJ2-5; maybe TRBD2 (6 bases). The V end lost 6 bases, the J end lost 2 bases, and 25 bases lay between the germline ends. This CDR3 has 18 amino acids. The germline V gene has CDR1 MNHEY and CDR2 SVGEGT. The CDR3 here is CASSLRSGMGLAQETQYF. CDR3 sequence (DNA): TGTGCCAGCAGCCTCAGATCGGGTATGGGACTTGCTCAAGAGACCCAGTACTTC.

J is TRBJ2-4 and V is TRBV3-1 (or the pseudogene TRBV3-2), with D possibly being TRBD2 (5 bases). V was shortened by 0 bases and J by 9 bases, with 6 bases between the two germline ends. The V gene's germline CDR1 is LGHDT and CDR2 YNNKEL (reference sequence). The CDR3 has 12 residues. In DNA form, the CDR3 reads TGTGCCAGCAGCCAAGATCGGGGCATTCAGTACTTC. It encodes CASSQDRGIQYF.

The chain uses TRBV3-1 (or the pseudogene TRBV3-2) and TRBJ1-1; no definite D call. V was shortened by 0 bases and J by 3 bases, with 2 bases between the two germline ends. The CDR3 loop spans 12 amino acids. The V gene's germline CDR1 is LGHDT and CDR2 YNNKEL (reference sequence). The CDR3 loop reads CASSQDYTEAFF. The CDR3 coding sequence is TGTGCCAGCAGCCAAGACTACACTGAAGCTTTCTTT.

The rearrangement joins TRBV14 to TRBJ2-4; D perhaps matches TRBD1 (6 bases). The CDR3 is made up of 16 amino acids. Germline assignment: CDR1 SGHDN and CDR2 FVKESK. V lost 4 bases, J lost 1 base, and 14 bases lay in between. In DNA form, the CDR3 reads TGTGCCAGCAGCCCCCTGGGGGCTGGTGCCAAAAACATTCAGTACTTC. As protein: CASSPLGAGAKNIQYF.

The chain employs TRBV7-3 and TRBJ1-1; D may be TRBD1 (6 bases). Germline V CDR1 and CDR2: SGHTA, FQGTGA. V was pared by 4 bases and J by 4 bases, with 19 bases between. The CDR3 extends over 16 amino acids. This CDR3 is CASSSPGAGVGTEAFF. CDR3 coding DNA: TGTGCCAGCAGCTCACCAGGGGCCGGAGTAGGCACTGAAGCTTTCTTT.

The rearrangement joins TRBV5-1 to TRBJ2-5, with D maybe TRBD1 (6 bases). The CDR3 totals 15 residues. Trimming left V 4 bases short and J 0 bases short, with 13 bases between. CDR1 SGHRS and CDR2 YFSETQ come from the germline V gene. CDR3 loop: CASSSTGTHQETQYF. CDR3 DNA: TGCGCCAGCAGCAGCACCGGGACACACCAAGAGACCCAGTACTTC.